These T cell receptor beta chains were read from a single sample in a study of blood T cell repertoires in COVID-19. Assay: immunoSEQ multiplex PCR; the TCRdb copy retains only in-frame clones and omits some. The repertoire includes over 250,000 clones, 88% of them detected once, and 0.95% to 1% sits in the top ten. The sequenced material came from peripheral blood. The receptor set was obtained from a woman in her 40s who had recovered from COVID-19. Each CDR3 is given with its conserved first and last residue. The D gene is left open where the match is weak. Clone sizes are given selectively: once, few, many, or a class where the clone is expanded.

14	NA	TRBD1	TRBV30	TRBJ1-1	CAWDPGQGNTEAFF	TGTGCCTGGGACCCAGGACAGGGGAACACTGAAGCTTTCTTT
14	NA	TRBD2	TRBV7-2	TRBJ2-7	CASSRSGVNYEQYF	TGTGCCAGCAGCCGGAGCGGGGTCAACTACGAGCAGTACTTC
12	NA	TRBD1	TRBV29-1	TRBJ2-7	CSVEGDRVEQYF	TGCAGCGTTGAAGGGGACAGGGTCGAGCAGTACTTC
14	once	TRBD1	TRBV19	TRBJ2-5	CASNRGQGLGTQYF	TGTGCCAGTAACCGGGGACAGGGGTTGGGGACCCAGTACTTC
15	NA	NA	TRBV4-1	TRBJ1-1	CASSQDSGRGTEAFF	TGCGCCAGCAGCCAAGATTCGGGGAGAGGAACTGAAGCTTTCTTT
16	NA	TRBD2	TRBV10-2	TRBJ2-1	CASSPGGRWGYNEQFF	TGCGCCAGCAGTCCGGGAGGCCGTTGGGGGTACAATGAGCAGTTCTTC
17	NA	TRBD2	TRBV7-2	TRBJ2-3	CASSLGASGMGGDTQYF	TGTGCCAGCAGCTTAGGGGCTAGCGGGATGGGTGGGGATACGCAGTATTTT
14	once	NA	TRBV7-8	TRBJ2-3	CASSLRYRANTQYF	TGTGCCAGCAGCTTACGGTACCGCGCGAATACGCAGTATTTT
16	NA	TRBD2	TRBV19	TRBJ2-3	CASSNPAGVTTDTQYF	TGTGCCAGTAGTAACCCAGCGGGAGTTACCACAGATACGCAGTATTTT
17	NA	TRBD2	TRBV7-9	TRBJ2-3	CASSPKTSGRWADTQYF	TGTGCCAGCAGCCCCAAGACTAGCGGGAGATGGGCAGATACGCAGTATTTT
13	NA	TRBD1	TRBV6-4	TRBJ2-7	CASSVGQGSQQYF	TGTGCCAGCAGTGTAGGACAGGGGTCTCAGCAGTACTTC
14	NA	NA	TRBV7-9	TRBJ1-3	CASDDAGGGNTIYF	TGTGCCAGCGACGACGCCGGCGGTGGAAACACCATATATTTT
12	NA	NA	TRBV10-3	TRBJ1-4	CATRGSNEKLFF	TGTGCCACGCGGGGTTCTAATGAAAAACTGTTTTTT
13	NA	NA	TRBV6-5	TRBJ1-2	CASSPRGPDGYTF	TGTGCCAGCAGCCCGCGTGGGCCGGATGGCTACACCTTC
16	NA	NA	TRBV24-1	TRBJ1-1	CATSAQSLQGYSEAFF	TGTGCCACCAGTGCCCAATCCCTGCAGGGGTACTCTGAAGCTTTCTTT
16	NA	NA	TRBV29-1	TRBJ2-3	CSVEDRAGRSTDTQYF	TGCAGCGTTGAAGATCGGGCAGGGAGGTCCACAGATACGCAGTATTTT
14	few	TRBD1	TRBV6-5	TRBJ1-2	CASSSGQGETGYTF	TGTGCCAGCAGTTCAGGACAGGGGGAGACTGGCTACACCTTC